Listed here are 10 T cell receptor beta chains from one sample, sequenced in a study of OX40 agonist ivuxolimab in advanced cancers. Using immunoSEQ multiplex PCR, the repertoire was profiled, and TCRdb retains in-frame clones only, with some absent. The data contain 55,000 or so clones, about 88% of them singletons. Sequencing was performed on CD4+ or CD8+ T cells sorted from blood, taken in a trial of the OX40 agonist ivuxolimab. These receptors came from an adult with an advanced solid tumor such as melanoma, head and neck, liver or kidney cancer.

The chain employs TRBV27 and TRBJ2-7; TRBD2 is a possible D gene (6 bases). This CDR3 spans 16 amino acids. Trimming shortened V by 5 bases and J by 6 bases, and 23 bases separated the two germline ends. Germline V lookup: CDR1 MNHEY, CDR2 SMNVEV (reference sequence). The CDR3 here is CASSPTRLGDYREQYF. The CDR3 DNA is TGTGCCAGCAGTCCTACCCGACTAGGGGATTACCGCGAGCAGTACTTC.

This clone came up a few times. The V and J genes are TRBV30 and TRBJ1-3, with D uncertain. The CDR3 totals 13 residues. Germline V gene lookup returns CDR1 GTSNPN and CDR2 SVGIG (reference sequence). Trimming stripped 0 bases from V and 0 bases from J, with 3 bases between. CDR3 sequence (DNA): TGTGCCTGGAGTGTTATCTCTGGAAACACCATATATTTT. It specifies CAWSVISGNTIYF. Using reference TRBV30 and TRBJ1-3 for the parts outside the CDR3, the full variable domain is SQTIHQWPATLVQPVGSPLSLECTVEGTSNPNLYWYRQAAGRGLQLLFYSVGIGQISSEVPQNLSASRPQDRQFILSSKKLLLSDSGFYLCAWSVISGNTIYFGEGSWLTVV.

This clone was observed a single time. The junction does not match germline at one end; this may be a read error. The gene calls are TRBV7-8 and TRBJ2-7, with D uncertain. In germline, CDR1 is SGHVS, CDR2 FQNEAQ. The CDR3 runs 13 residues. CDR3 bases: TGTACCAGCAGCTTAGTTCTGTTAGGGGAGCAGTACTTC. Translation gives CTSSLVLLGEQYF.

The gene calls are TRBV30 and TRBJ1-2; D might be TRBD1 (5 bases). With 1 base removed from V and 8 bases from J, the gap between germline ends came to 11 bases. This CDR3 contains 12 residues. Germline V gene sequence: CDR1 GTSNPN, CDR2 SVGIG (reference sequence). CDR3 nucleotide sequence: TGTGCCTGGAGTGGGGTGGGGCGCGGCTACACCTTC. Translating it yields CAWSGVGRGYTF.

The V and J genes are TRBV5-1 and TRBJ2-7; D possibly matches TRBD1 or TRBD2 (6 bases each). CDR3 length: 14 residues. Per the germline V gene, CDR1 is SGHRS and CDR2 is YFSETQ. V lost 3 bases and J 2 bases, leaving 12 bases between the germline ends. The CDR3 nucleotides are TGCGCCAGCAGCTGGAGGGGGGCAACCTACGAGCAGTACTTC. This gives the protein CASSWRGATYEQYF.

By sample fraction, this clone is medium-sized. The J gene is TRBJ1-5, the V gene TRBV11-2, with 8 bases matching TRBD1. CDR1 is SGHAT and CDR2 is FQNNGV in the germline V gene. This CDR3 spans 15 amino acids. Trimming removed 1 base from V and 7 bases from J; junction bases left unmatched: 6. This CDR3 is CASSLASGGGQPQHF. The DNA for the CDR3 is TGTGCCAGCAGCTTAGCATCAGGGGGCGGACAGCCCCAGCATTTT.

This clone was detected only a few times. V gene TRBV27 combines with J gene TRBJ2-7; D is perhaps TRBD2 (5 bases). In germline, CDR1 is MNHEY, CDR2 SMNVEV (reference sequence). Trimming stripped 6 bases from V and 0 bases from J, with 12 bases between. The CDR3 loop spans 14 amino acids. CDR3 protein: CASREEVFSYEQYF. DNA of the CDR3: TGTGCCAGCAGGGAGGAGGTTTTCTCCTACGAGCAGTACTTC.

The chain links TRBV5-1 to TRBJ2-5; the match to TRBD1 covers 11 bases. The germline V gene has CDR1 SGHRS and CDR2 YFSETQ. V shed 0 bases, J shed 1 base, and the junction held 2 bases outside the gene matches. CDR3 length equals 16 residues. CDR3 nucleotide sequence: TGCGCCAGCAGCTTGGTCGGGACAGGGGGCCAAGAGACCCAGTACTTC. Translated: CASSLVGTGGQETQYF.

This chain joins TRBV6-5 and TRBJ2-5, with 12 bases lining up with TRBD2. V gave up 0 bases and J gave up 5 bases; unmatched junction bases: 4. This CDR3 is built from 16 residues. Germline V gene data show CDR1 as MNHEY and CDR2 as SVGAGI. The CDR3 reads CASSYSTSGSRETQYF. As DNA, the CDR3 is TGTGCCAGCAGTTACTCGACTAGCGGGAGTCGTGAGACCCAGTACTTC.

The genes are TRBV10-2 and TRBJ1-5; TRBD1 is a possible D gene (6 bases). This CDR3 region has 12 residues. V was clipped by 3 bases and J by 7 bases, with 7 bases between them. Germline assignment: CDR1 WSHSY and CDR2 SAAADI. This CDR3 is CASSDGGQPQHF. DNA of the CDR3: TGCGCCAGCAGTGACGGGGGCCAGCCCCAGCATTTT.